This T cell receptor (beta chain) comes out of a study of regulatory T cells in long-lasting Graves disease. General study findings and limits: TCR diversity was lower in persistent than newly diagnosed Graves' disease. Favoring TRBV28, TRBJ1-2 and TRBJ2-5 was a feature seen in persistent disease.

This clonotype was seen a few times. Its target is unknown. As for time point: persistent/refractory GD, antithyroid drugs over 5 years with positive TRAb. Extracted RNA from PBMCs served as the source of the TCR library. The authors drew approximately 9 milliliters of peripheral blood into EDTA tubes. HTBI primers from iRepertoire and Arm-PCR of CDR3 regions yielded the TCR beta libraries. TCRdb used MiXCR to reprocess the multiplex PCR reads, holding one entry per CDR3 protein. The data contain around 340,000 distinct CDR3 sequences, 15% to 20% of them seen just once; the ten biggest clones take up just under 30%. This CDR3 spans 16 amino acids. The germline CDR1 and CDR2 sequences are KGHSH and LQKENI. Trimming took off 3 bases at V and 0 bases at J, with 13 bases between the two ends.

The TCR was taken from a female donor with Graves disease. V and J are TRBV18 and TRBJ2-3, with D unclear. Sequencing was performed on peripheral blood mononuclear cells (PBMCs), taken when the disease was refractory, from a patient treated with antithyroid drugs. This chain's CDR3 is CASSPALGTSTDTQYF. CDR3 DNA: TGTGCCAGCTCACCGGCTCTGGGAACGAGCACAGATACGCAGTATTTT.